This entry features one T cell receptor (beta chain) sequence. Its specificity is unknown. The PCR had 60 Vbeta and 13 Jbeta primers. Sequencing used immunoSEQ multiplex PCR; TCRdb keeps in-frame clones, though not all of them. Among approximately 93,000 clones listed, approximately 81% were seen once. The sample originates from a study of cytomegalovirus exposure and HLA in healthy donors. The wider study: Among the roughly 370 genotyped donors, just over 80% were placed in the Caucasian-associated ancestry cluster. General observations from the study: Earlier analysis found most TCR beta V segments productive about 90% or about 30% of the time.

V lost 4 bases and J lost 6, with 9 bases in between. Germline loops: CDR1 MRHNA, CDR2 SNTAGT. There are 13 residues in the CDR3. Sequencing was carried out using PBMCs. The gene calls are TRBV6-4 and TRBJ2-2; D ambiguous. This TCR came from a middle-aged woman in good health and CMV-seronegative. The CDR3 DNA reads as TGTGCCAGCAGTGCCTCTACACCCGGGGAGCTGTTTTTT. The encoded protein is CASSASTPGELFF.